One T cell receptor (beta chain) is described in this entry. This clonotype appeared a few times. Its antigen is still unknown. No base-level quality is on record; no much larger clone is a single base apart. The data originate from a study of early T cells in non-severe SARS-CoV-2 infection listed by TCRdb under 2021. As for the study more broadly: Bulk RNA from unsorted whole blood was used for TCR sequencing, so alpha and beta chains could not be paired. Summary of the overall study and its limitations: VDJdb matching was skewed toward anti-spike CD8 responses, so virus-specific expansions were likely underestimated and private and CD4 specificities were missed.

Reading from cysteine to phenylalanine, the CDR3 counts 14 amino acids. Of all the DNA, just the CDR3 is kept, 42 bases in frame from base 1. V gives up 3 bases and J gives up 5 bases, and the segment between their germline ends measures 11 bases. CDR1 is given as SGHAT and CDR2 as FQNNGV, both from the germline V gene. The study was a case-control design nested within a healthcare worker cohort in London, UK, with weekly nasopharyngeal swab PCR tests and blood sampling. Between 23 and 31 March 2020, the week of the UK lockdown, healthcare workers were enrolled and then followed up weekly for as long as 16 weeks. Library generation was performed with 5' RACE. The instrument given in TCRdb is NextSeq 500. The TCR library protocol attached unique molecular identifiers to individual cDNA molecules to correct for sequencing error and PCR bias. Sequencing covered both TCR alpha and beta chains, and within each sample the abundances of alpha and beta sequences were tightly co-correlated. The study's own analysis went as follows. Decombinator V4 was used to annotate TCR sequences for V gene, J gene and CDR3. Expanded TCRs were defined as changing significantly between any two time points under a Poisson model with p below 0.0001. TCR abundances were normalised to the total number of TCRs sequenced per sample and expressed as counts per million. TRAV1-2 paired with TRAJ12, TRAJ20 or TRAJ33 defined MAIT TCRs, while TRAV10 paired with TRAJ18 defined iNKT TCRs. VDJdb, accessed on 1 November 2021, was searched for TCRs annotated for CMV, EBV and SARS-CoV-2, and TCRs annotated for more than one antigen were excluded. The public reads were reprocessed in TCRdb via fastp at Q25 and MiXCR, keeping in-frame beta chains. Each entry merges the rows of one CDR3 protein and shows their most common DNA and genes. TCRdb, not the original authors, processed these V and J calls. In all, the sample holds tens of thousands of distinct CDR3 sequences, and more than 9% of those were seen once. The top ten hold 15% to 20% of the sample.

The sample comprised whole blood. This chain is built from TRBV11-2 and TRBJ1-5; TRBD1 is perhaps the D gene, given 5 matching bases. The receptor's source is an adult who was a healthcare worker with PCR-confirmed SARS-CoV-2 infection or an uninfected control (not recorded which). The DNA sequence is TGTGCCAGCAGCTTGGTCGGGGCACATCAGCCCCAGCATTTT. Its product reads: CASSLVGAHQPQHF.